Each of the 3 T cell receptor beta chains below was sequenced from the same sample in a study of blood T cell repertoires in COVID-19. The repertoire was sequenced with immunoSEQ multiplex PCR; TCRdb's copy has only in-frame clones and lacks some. The repertoire consists of about 270,000 clones, with 65% to 85% occurring once and the leading ten covering roughly 1.5%. Sequenced sample: peripheral blood. All receptors come from a human donor with COVID-19, enrolled during active disease. The donor label of this sample is uncertain.

The table lists this clone with a count of one. The rearrangement uses TRBV20-1 and TRBJ1-5; 8 nucleotides line up with TRBD1. The CDR3 runs to 14 residues. J gave up 3 bases and V 3 bases, and 4 bases lay outside the gene matches. Germline-derived CDR1 and CDR2 are DFQATT and SNEGSKA (reference sequence). The CDR3, as DNA: TGCAGTGCTAGTTCGGACAGGGACAATCAGCCCCAGCATTTT. Its translation is CSASSDRDNQPQHF.

This clone occurred a few times. This chain uses TRBV7-9 with TRBJ2-1, with 8 bases matching TRBD1. The CDR3 contains 17 residues. Germline V gives CDR1 SEHNR, CDR2 FQNEAQ (reference sequence). V shed 1 base, J shed 4 bases, and the junction held 9 bases outside the gene matches. The CDR3 DNA sequence: TGTGCCAGCAGCTTAGGTGCCGGGACAGGTCCTTACAATGAGCAGTTCTTC. As protein: CASSLGAGTGPYNEQFF.

Here the CDR3 DNA reads TGTGCCAGCAGCTTAGAGTCTAGTGGCGAGCAGTACTTC. Its protein is CASSLESSGEQYF. The chain combines TRBV7-2 with TRBJ2-7; D remains unclear. V lost 1 base to trimming and J lost 6 bases, with 10 bases between them. Germline CDR1 and CDR2: SGHTA and FQGNSA. The CDR3 consists of 13 residues.